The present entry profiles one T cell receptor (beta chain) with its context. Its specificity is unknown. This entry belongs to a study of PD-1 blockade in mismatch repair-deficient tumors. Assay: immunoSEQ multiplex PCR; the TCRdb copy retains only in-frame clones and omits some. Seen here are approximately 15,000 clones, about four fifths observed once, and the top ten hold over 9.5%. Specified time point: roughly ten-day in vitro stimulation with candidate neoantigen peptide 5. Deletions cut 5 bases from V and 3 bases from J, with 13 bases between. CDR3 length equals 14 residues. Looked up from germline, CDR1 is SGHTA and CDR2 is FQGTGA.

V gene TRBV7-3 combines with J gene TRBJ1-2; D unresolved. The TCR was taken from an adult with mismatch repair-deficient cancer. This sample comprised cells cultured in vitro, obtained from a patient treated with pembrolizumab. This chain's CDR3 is CASSPRTGDYGYTF. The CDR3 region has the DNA TGTGCCAGCAGCCCTCGAACGGGCGACTATGGCTACACCTTC.